This TCR beta chain was captured in a study of cytomegalovirus exposure and HLA in healthy donors. Study-wide results and caveats: Associated with cytomegalovirus, according to the listing, were around 160 TCR beta chains.

Sequencing used immunoSEQ multiplex PCR; TCRdb keeps in-frame clones, though not all of them. This table holds 90,000 to 120,000 clones, 90% to 97% found once. This CDR3 spans 14 amino acids. V lost 5 bases to trimming and J lost 2 bases; unmatched junction nucleotides: 5. Germline V gene sequence: CDR1 LNHDA, CDR2 SQIVND (reference sequence). Of note for this clone: No antigen is known for it.

The rearrangement joins TRBV19 to TRBJ1-1; 7 bases are shared with TRBD1. The origin of this receptor is a woman aged 18-29 years in good health and CMV-seronegative. Sequencing used PBMCs. CDR3 region: CASSLGQANTEAFF. For the CDR3, the DNA is TGTGCCAGTAGTTTAGGACAGGCTAACACTGAAGCTTTCTTT.